This TCR beta chain was captured by sequencing in a study of T-cell memory formation after mild COVID-19. The overall study: Largely donor-specific TCR clusters were found.

Regarding the study as a whole: Contracting clones from day 15 to 85 showed balanced CD4/CD8; later expanders favored CD4+. The appearance of some responding clones in pre-infection memory suggested that cross-reactive memory joined. Shrinking CD4+ clones were chiefly CM and EM; CD8+ ones were chiefly EMRA.

TCRdb used MiXCR to reprocess the 5' RACE reads, holding one entry per CDR3 protein. The table includes about 310,000 distinct CDR3 sequences, just under 20% detected once. CDR1 and CDR2 (germline): SGHRS, YFSETQ. CDR3 length: 16 residues. V was pared by 2 bases and J by 0 bases, with 11 bases between. On this clonotype itself: As yet, its antigen is unknown.

Sequenced input: PBMCs or a T cell subset sorted from them (not recorded which). V and J are TRBV5-1 and TRBJ2-2, with D perhaps given as TRBD1 or TRBD2 (6 bases each). The TCR sequence derives from a man aged 18 to 30 who had mild COVID-19 (a few samples of this study predate the infection). Cell type and time point are not known. The CDR3, as DNA: TGCGCCAGCAGCTTTACGGGGGCCACGAACACCGGGGAGCTGTTTTTT. Amino acid sequence: CASSFTGATNTGELFF.